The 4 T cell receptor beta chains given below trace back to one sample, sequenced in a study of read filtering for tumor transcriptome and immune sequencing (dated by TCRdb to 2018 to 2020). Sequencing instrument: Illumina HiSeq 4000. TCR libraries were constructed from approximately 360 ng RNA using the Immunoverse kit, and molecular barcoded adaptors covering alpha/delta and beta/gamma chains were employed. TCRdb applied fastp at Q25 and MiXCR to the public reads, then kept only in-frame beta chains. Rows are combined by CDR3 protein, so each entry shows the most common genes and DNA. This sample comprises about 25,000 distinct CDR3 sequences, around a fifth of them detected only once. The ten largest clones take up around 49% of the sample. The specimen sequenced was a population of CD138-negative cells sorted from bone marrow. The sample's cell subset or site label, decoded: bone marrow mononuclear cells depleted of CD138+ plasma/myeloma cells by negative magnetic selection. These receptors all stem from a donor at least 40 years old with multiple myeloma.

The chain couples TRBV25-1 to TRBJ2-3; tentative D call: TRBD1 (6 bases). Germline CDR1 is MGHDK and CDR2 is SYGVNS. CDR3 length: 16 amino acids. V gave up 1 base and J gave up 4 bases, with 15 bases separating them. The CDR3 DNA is TGTGCCAGCAGTGAATTTGGGACACGAAGCGCAGATACGCAGTATTTT. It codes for CASSEFGTRSADTQYF.

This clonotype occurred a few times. The CDR3 region has the DNA TGCGCCAGTATCGGGACGGGGAGTACGGCAGCTTTCTTT. It specifies CASIGTGSTAAFF. The rearrangement uses TRBV5-1 and TRBJ1-1, with TRBD1 as a possible D gene (5 bases). Germline assignment: CDR1 SGHRS and CDR2 YFSETQ. V was pared by 8 bases and J by 10 bases, with 21 bases between. This CDR3 is built from 13 residues.

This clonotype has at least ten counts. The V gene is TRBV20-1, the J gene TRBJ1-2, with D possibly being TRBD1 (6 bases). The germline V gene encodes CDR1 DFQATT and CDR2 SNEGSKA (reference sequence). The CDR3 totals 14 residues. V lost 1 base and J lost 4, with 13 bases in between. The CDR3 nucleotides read TGCAGTGCTAGAGCGCCGGGGGCGAGCTATGGCTACACCTTC. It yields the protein CSARAPGASYGYTF.

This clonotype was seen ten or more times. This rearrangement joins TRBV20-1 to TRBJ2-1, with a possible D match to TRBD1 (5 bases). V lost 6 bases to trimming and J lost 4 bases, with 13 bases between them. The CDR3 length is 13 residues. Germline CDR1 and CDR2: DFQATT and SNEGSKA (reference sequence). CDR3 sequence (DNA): TGCAGTGCGCCAGACAGCACATACAATGAGCAGTTCTTC. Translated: CSAPDSTYNEQFF.